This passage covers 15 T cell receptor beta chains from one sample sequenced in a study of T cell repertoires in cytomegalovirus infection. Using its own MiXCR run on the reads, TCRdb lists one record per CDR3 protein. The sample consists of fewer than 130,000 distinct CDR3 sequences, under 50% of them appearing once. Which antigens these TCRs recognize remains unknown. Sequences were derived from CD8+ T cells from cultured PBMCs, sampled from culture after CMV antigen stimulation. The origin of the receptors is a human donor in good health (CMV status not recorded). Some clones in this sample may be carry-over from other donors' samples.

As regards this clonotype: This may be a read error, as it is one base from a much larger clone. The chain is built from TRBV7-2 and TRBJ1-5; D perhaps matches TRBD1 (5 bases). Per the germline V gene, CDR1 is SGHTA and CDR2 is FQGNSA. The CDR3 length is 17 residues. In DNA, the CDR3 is TGTGCCAGCAGCTTAGCCGGGCAGGGTAGGCGGAATCAGCCCCAGCGTTTT. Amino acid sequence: CASSLAGQGRRNQPQRF.

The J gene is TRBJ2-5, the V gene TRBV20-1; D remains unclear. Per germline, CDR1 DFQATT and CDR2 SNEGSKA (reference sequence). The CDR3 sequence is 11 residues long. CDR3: CTVGRAETQYF. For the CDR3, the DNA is TGCACAGTAGGACGGGCGGAGACCCAGTACTTC.

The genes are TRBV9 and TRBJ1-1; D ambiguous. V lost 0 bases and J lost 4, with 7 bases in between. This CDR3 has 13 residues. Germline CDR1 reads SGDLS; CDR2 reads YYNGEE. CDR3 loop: CASSVGLSTEAFF. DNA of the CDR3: TGTGCCAGCAGCGTAGGGCTGAGCACTGAAGCTTTCTTT. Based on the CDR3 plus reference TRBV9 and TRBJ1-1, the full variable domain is DSGVTQTPKHLITATGQRVTLRCSPRSGDLSVYWYQQSLDQGLQFLIQYYNGEERAKGNILERFSAQQFPDLHSELNLSSLELGDSALYFCASSVGLSTEAFFGQGTRLTVV.

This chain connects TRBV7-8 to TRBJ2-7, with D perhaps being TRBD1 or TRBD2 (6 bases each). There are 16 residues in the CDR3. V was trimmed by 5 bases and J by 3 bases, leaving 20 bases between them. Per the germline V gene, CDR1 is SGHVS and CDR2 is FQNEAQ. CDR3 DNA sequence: TGTGCCAGCAGCGTAGTTGGAACGGGGGCTGGCTACGAGCAGTACTTC. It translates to CASSVVGTGAGYEQYF.

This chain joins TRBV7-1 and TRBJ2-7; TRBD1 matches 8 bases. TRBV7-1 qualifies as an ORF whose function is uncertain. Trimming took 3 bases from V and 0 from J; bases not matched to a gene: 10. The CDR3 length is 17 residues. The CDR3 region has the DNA TGTGCCAGCAGCTCTACCATGACAGGGGCCGTCTCCTACGAGCAGTACTTC. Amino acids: CASSSTMTGAVSYEQYF.

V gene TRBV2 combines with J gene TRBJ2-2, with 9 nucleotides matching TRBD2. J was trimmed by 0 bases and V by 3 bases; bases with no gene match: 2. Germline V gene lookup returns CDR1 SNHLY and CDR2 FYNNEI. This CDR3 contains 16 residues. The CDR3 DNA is TGTGCCAGCAGTGATAGCGGGGGCGCGAACACCGGGGAGCTGTTTTTT. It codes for CASSDSGGANTGELFF.

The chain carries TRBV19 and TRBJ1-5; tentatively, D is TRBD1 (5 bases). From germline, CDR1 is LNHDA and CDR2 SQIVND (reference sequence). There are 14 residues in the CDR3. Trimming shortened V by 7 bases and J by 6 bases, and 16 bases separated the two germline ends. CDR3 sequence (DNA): TGTGCCAGTAACGCGGTTTTGGGGGGTCAGCCCCAGCATTTT. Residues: CASNAVLGGQPQHF. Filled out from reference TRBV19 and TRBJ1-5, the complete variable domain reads DGGITQSPKYLFRKEGQNVTLSCEQNLNHDAMYWYRQDPGQGLRLIYYSQIVNDFQKGDIAEGYSVSREKKESFPLTVTSAQKNPTAFYLCASNAVLGGQPQHFGDGTRLSIL.

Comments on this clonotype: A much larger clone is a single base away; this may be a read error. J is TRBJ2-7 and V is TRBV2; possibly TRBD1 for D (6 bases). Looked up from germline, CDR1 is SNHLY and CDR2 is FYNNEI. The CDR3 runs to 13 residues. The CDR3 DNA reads TGTGCCAACAGTTTCCGGGACACCCACGAGCAGTACTTC. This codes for CANSFRDTHEQYF.

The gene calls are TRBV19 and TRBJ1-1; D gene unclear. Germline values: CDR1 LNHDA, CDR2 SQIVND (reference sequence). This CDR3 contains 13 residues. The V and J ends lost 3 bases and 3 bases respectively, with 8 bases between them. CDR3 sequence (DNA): TGTGCCAGTAGTATTGGGATCTACACTGAAGCTTTCTTT. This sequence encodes CASSIGIYTEAFF.

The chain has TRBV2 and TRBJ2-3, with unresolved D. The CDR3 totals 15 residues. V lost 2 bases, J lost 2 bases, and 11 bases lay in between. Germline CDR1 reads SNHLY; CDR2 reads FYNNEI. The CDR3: CASSESRLATDTQYF. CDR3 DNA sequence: TGTGCCAGCAGTGAAAGCCGACTCGCCACAGATACGCAGTATTTT.

The CDR3 region has the DNA TGTGCCAGCAGCTTAGATCCCGGGGACAACACTGAAGCTTTCTTT. It encodes CASSLDPGDNTEAFF. J is TRBJ1-1 and V is TRBV7-6; D possibly corresponds to TRBD1 (5 bases). CDR3 size: 15 residues. The germline gives CDR1 SGHVS, CDR2 FNYEAQ. The V and J ends lost 1 base and 2 bases respectively, with 11 bases between them.

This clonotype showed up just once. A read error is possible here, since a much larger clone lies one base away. This chain's CDR3 is CASRQTTNTEAFF. As DNA, the CDR3 is TGTGCCAGCAGACAAACCACGAACACTGAAGCTTTCTTT. This chain links TRBV7-6 with TRBJ1-1, with unresolved D. The CDR3 spans 13 residues. Trimming left V 6 bases short and J 1 base short, with 9 bases between. Germline V gives CDR1 SGHVS, CDR2 FNYEAQ.

DNA for the CDR3: TGTGCCAGCAAAAAGCTCAGGGGGCGCGTGAACACTGAAGCTTTCTTT. Residues: CASKKLRGRVNTEAFF. The chain couples TRBV6-5 to TRBJ1-1; 8 nucleotides match TRBD1. The ends lost 7 bases at V and 0 bases at J; junction bases unmatched: 10. The CDR3 is 16 amino acids. Germline V gene sequence: CDR1 MNHEY, CDR2 SVGAGI.

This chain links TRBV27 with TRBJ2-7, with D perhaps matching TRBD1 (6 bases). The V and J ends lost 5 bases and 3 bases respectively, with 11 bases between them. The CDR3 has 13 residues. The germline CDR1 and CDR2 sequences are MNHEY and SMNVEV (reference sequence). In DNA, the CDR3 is TGTGCCAGCAGTCTACAGGGAAACTACGAGCAGTACTTC. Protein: CASSLQGNYEQYF.

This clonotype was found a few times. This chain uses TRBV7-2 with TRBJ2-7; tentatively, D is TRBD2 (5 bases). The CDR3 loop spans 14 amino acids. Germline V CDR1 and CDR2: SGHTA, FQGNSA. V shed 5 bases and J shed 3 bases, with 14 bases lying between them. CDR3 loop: CASSPGDWGYEQYF. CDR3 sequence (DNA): TGTGCCAGCAGCCCCGGGGATTGGGGCTACGAGCAGTACTTC.